The present entry profiles one T cell receptor (beta chain) with its context. The target antigen is unknown. Assay: immunoSEQ multiplex PCR; the TCRdb copy retains only in-frame clones and omits some. The sample includes around 66,000 clones, around 74% of them seen just once. These data belong to a study of T cell responses to AZD1222 COVID-19 vaccine. With V trimmed by 5 bases and J by 4 bases, 7 bases remained unmatched. CDR1 is SQVTM and CDR2 is ANQGSEA in the germline V gene. The CDR3 has 14 residues. The study's findings and limits: An increase in Spike-specific TCR breadth and depth was observed after two AZD1222 doses. In all cases, repertoires were sampled only after the peak T cell response. In a largely white British group with more females than males, clonal diversity was possibly underestimated.

V and J are TRBV29-1 and TRBJ2-3; TRBD1 agrees at 9 bases. The receptor comes from an adult in good health. Sample: peripheral blood, taken on day 0 of MenACWY control vaccination. The CDR3 spells CSVPTGGGADTQYF. CDR3 sequence (DNA): TGCAGCGTTCCGACAGGGGGAGGTGCAGATACGCAGTATTTT.